Following are 27 T cell receptor beta chains from one sample sequenced in a study of cytomegalovirus exposure and HLA in healthy donors (dated by TCRdb to the late 2010s). Libraries were made using the immunoSEQ multiplex PCR assay. A mixture of 60 forward primers for TCR Vbeta segments and 13 reverse primers for TCR Jbeta segments was used in the multiplex PCR. TCRdb holds this immuneACCESS table with in-frame rearrangements only. Some clones are missing; in checked studies, unresolved V genes explain under half, and the rest has no known cause. Across this sample there are 30,000 or so clones, with about three fifths seen only once. Of the sample, 20% to 25% falls within the top ten clones. The specimen was PBMCs. The source of these receptors is a man in his fifties in good health and CMV-seropositive.

This sequence joins TRBV18 and TRBJ1-5; D is perhaps TRBD1 (5 bases). The CDR3 runs 14 residues. Germline V CDR1 and CDR2: KGHSH, LQKENI. V was cut by 3 bases and J by 6 bases, with 12 bases left in between. CDR3 amino acids: CASSPERGGQPQHF. CDR3 coding DNA: TGTGCCAGCTCACCTGAAAGGGGTGGTCAGCCCCAGCATTTT.

This clone has only a few counts. The chain carries TRBV5-6 and TRBJ2-3; D is ambiguous. Germline loops: CDR1 SGHDT, CDR2 YYEEEE. This CDR3 is built from 13 residues. V lost 4 bases, J lost 0 bases, and 6 bases lay in between. Written as DNA, the CDR3 is TGTGCCAGCAGCACAGACAGCACAGATACGCAGTATTTT. As protein: CASSTDSTDTQYF.

Here the CDR3 DNA reads TGTGCCAGCAGCTTCTCAAGGACTAGCGGCGAGCAGTACTTC. This encodes CASSFSRTSGEQYF. The V and J genes are TRBV7-9 and TRBJ2-7; 10 nucleotides line up with TRBD2. CDR1 and CDR2 (germline): SEHNR, FQNEAQ (reference sequence). Unmatched junction bases numbered 5, after V lost 3 bases and J lost 6 bases. The CDR3 loop spans 14 amino acids.

The sample holds a few counts of this clone. This chain connects TRBV4-2 to TRBJ1-1; 7 bases are shared with TRBD1. CDR3 length: 15 amino acids. Germline assignment: CDR1 LGHNA and CDR2 YNFKEQ. V lost 1 base and J lost 4; bases outside the gene matches: 6. The CDR3 sequence: CASSQGQGGFTEAFF. The CDR3, as DNA: TGTGCCAGCAGCCAAGGACAGGGAGGATTCACTGAAGCTTTCTTT.

The chain has TRBV7-2 and TRBJ2-7; D call uncertain. The length of the CDR3 is 13 residues. Germline loops: CDR1 SGHTA, CDR2 FQGNSA. Trimming removed 1 base from V and 1 base from J, with 5 bases in between. The CDR3 protein is CASSLGRSYEQYF. The DNA of the CDR3 is TGTGCCAGCAGCTTAGGTCGGTCCTACGAGCAGTACTTC.

The V gene is TRBV6-6, the J gene TRBJ2-3; TRBD2 is a possible D gene (7 bases). CDR3 length: 13 residues. The V end was cut by 10 bases, the J end by 4 bases, with 15 bases between. The germline V gene has CDR1 MNHNY and CDR2 SVGAGI (reference sequence). The CDR3 spells CATTKGGADTQYF. For the CDR3, the DNA is TGTGCCACCACCAAGGGGGGGGCAGATACGCAGTATTTT.

The chain links TRBV15 to TRBJ2-2, with D possibly being TRBD2 (5 bases). Trimming shortened V by 1 base and J by 3 bases, and 9 bases separated the two germline ends. Germline CDR1 reads LNHNV; CDR2 reads YYDKDF (reference sequence). The CDR3 extends over 15 amino acids. CDR3 sequence reads: CATSRGRADTGELFF. The CDR3 DNA is TGTGCCACCAGCAGAGGGCGAGCGGACACCGGGGAGCTGTTTTTT.

The chain carries TRBV4-3 and TRBJ1-6; D gene uncertain. Looked up from germline, CDR1 is LGHNA and CDR2 is YSLEER. This CDR3 region has 16 residues. V was pared by 0 bases and J by 0 bases, with 6 bases between. CDR3 nucleotides: TGCGCCAGCAGCCAAGACCGTAGCTCCTATAATTCACCCCTCCACTTT. Protein sequence: CASSQDRSSYNSPLHF.

CDR3 sequence reads: CASSLRTDTQYF. In DNA, the CDR3 is TGTGCCAGCAGCCTCAGAACAGATACGCAGTATTTT. The chain couples TRBV28 to TRBJ2-3, with D uncertain. This CDR3 has 12 amino acids. The V end was cut by 6 bases, the J end by 3 bases, with 7 bases between. Per the germline V gene, CDR1 is MDHEN and CDR2 is SYDVKM.

J is TRBJ1-2 and V is TRBV25-1; D gene unclear. The germline V gene has CDR1 MGHDK and CDR2 SYGVNS. The CDR3 covers 13 residues. Between the trimmed V and J ends, which lost 5 bases and 4 bases, there was a span of 11 bases. DNA of the CDR3: TGTGCCAGCAGTTGGGAGTATGGCTATGGCTACACCTTC. Translated: CASSWEYGYGYTF.

The chain carries TRBV6-5 and TRBJ1-6, with a weak D call TRBD1 (5 bases). V was clipped by 2 bases and J by 8 bases, with 7 bases between them. The length of the CDR3 is 13 residues. Germline loops: CDR1 MNHEY, CDR2 SVGAGI. The CDR3 nucleotides read TGTGCCAGCAGTTACCTACAGGATTCACCCCTCCACTTT. Amino acids: CASSYLQDSPLHF.

V and J are TRBV6-1 and TRBJ1-4, with a weak D call TRBD1 (6 bases). This CDR3 contains 15 residues. Trimming shortened V by 6 bases and J by 2 bases, and 13 bases separated the two germline ends. The V gene's germline CDR1 is MNHNS and CDR2 SASEGT. This CDR3 is CASRKGQSTNEKLFF. CDR3 nucleotide sequence: TGTGCCAGCAGGAAAGGACAGTCCACTAATGAAAAACTGTTTTTT.

V and J are TRBV5-5 and TRBJ2-2; 8 bases agree with TRBD2. J gave up 6 bases and V 4 bases, and 5 bases lay outside the gene matches. The CDR3 contains 14 residues. In germline, CDR1 is SGHKS, CDR2 YYEKEE (reference sequence). The CDR3 is CASSLLLAAGELFF. CDR3 nucleotides: TGTGCCAGCAGCCTCCTACTAGCGGCCGGGGAGCTGTTTTTT.

On this clone itself: This CDR3 is also generated by other DNA sequences in the sample. This chain links TRBV6-6 with TRBJ1-1; D perhaps matches TRBD1 (5 bases). This CDR3 has 14 residues. CDR1 and CDR2 (germline): MNHNY, SVGAGI (reference sequence). With 6 bases removed from V and 2 bases from J, the gap between germline ends came to 13 bases. The CDR3 protein is CASSSGGLNTEAFF. For the CDR3, the DNA is TGTGCCAGCAGCTCGGGGGGGTTAAACACTGAAGCTTTCTTT.

This clone appeared a few times. The chain combines TRBV7-9 with TRBJ2-5; possible D gene TRBD1, 6 bases. This CDR3 is 15 amino acids long. V was clipped by 1 base and J by 4 bases, with 13 bases between them. CDR1 and CDR2 from the germline V gene are SEHNR and FQNEAQ (reference sequence). In DNA, the CDR3 is TGTGCCAGCAGCTTAGGAGGTACAGGGAGAGAGACCCAGTACTTC. Translated: CASSLGGTGRETQYF. The full variable domain, completed using reference TRBV7-9 and TRBJ2-5, is DTGVSQNPRHKITKRGQNVTFRCDPISEHNRLYWYRQTLGQGPEFLTYFQNEAQLEKSRLLSDRFSAERPKGSFSTLEIQRTEQGDSAMYLCASSLGGTGRETQYFGPGTRLLVL.

This clone was observed a single time. The chain uses TRBV6-6 and TRBJ2-1; 8 bases are shared with TRBD1. V lost 6 bases to trimming and J lost 6 bases; unmatched junction nucleotides: 13. The germline gives CDR1 MNHNY, CDR2 SVGAGI (reference sequence). The CDR3 is made up of 16 amino acids. DNA for the CDR3: TGTGCCAGCAGCCCGACAGGGGACCGAGCAACCAATGAGCAGTTCTTC. As protein: CASSPTGDRATNEQFF.

This chain joins TRBV30 and TRBJ2-1; 10 positions agree with TRBD1. V lost 1 base and J lost 10; bases outside the gene matches: 7. Germline CDR1 GTSNPN, CDR2 SVGIG (reference sequence). CDR3 length equals 14 residues. The CDR3 nucleotides read TGTGCCTGGAGTGCCGGGACAGGGGCCAGAGAGCAGTTCTTC. Translating it yields CAWSAGTGAREQFF.

This clone was seen a handful of times. The V and J genes are TRBV5-1 and TRBJ2-7; 7 bases map to TRBD1. In germline, CDR1 is SGHRS, CDR2 YFSETQ. The V and J ends lost 8 bases and 6 bases, in that order; junction bases with no gene match: 8. The CDR3 contains 12 residues. In nucleotides, the CDR3 is TGCGCCAGTCACAGGGGTTCGGGCGAGCAGTACTTC. It specifies CASHRGSGEQYF.

The J gene is TRBJ1-1, the V gene TRBV29-1, with 7 bases that match TRBD1. Trimming removed 7 bases from V and 4 bases from J; junction bases left unmatched: 9. The germline gives CDR1 SQVTM, CDR2 ANQGSEA. CDR3 length: 13 residues. As DNA, the CDR3 is TGCAGCGCCGCGACAGGGATAGCCACTGAAGCTTTCTTT. Translating gives CSAATGIATEAFF.

This rearrangement joins TRBV6-5 to TRBJ1-5; D may be TRBD1 (5 bases). Germline CDR1 is MNHEY and CDR2 is SVGAGI. Trimming shortened V by 8 bases and J by 0 bases, and 14 bases separated the two germline ends. This CDR3 spans 15 amino acids. The CDR3 bases are TGTGCCAGCGCCCTTCGAACAGGTAGCAATCAGCCCCAGCATTTT. It codes for CASALRTGSNQPQHF.

This clone was seen more than once but under ten times. The chain joins TRBV6-5 to TRBJ2-2; 9 positions agree with TRBD1. Looked up from germline, CDR1 is MNHEY and CDR2 is SVGAGI. CDR3 length: 15 amino acids. V lost 5 bases and J lost 2; bases outside the gene matches: 3. The CDR3 sequence is CASSQTGGNTGELFF. The CDR3 DNA follows: TGTGCCAGCAGTCAAACAGGGGGCAACACCGGGGAGCTGTTTTTT.

This clone appeared a few times. This rearrangement joins TRBV29-1 to TRBJ2-5; 8 bases are shared with TRBD1. J gave up 5 bases and V 2 bases, and 4 bases lay outside the gene matches. This CDR3 has 13 amino acids. Germline CDR1 SQVTM, CDR2 ANQGSEA. This CDR3 is CSVEFRGLETQYF. The CDR3 region has the DNA TGCAGCGTTGAATTCAGGGGGCTGGAGACCCAGTACTTC.

This clone came up once. The chain links TRBV28 to TRBJ2-4, with D tentatively TRBD2 (5 bases). Trimming stripped 1 base from V and 8 bases from J, with 6 bases between. The CDR3 has 12 amino acids. Germline V gene lookup returns CDR1 MDHEN and CDR2 SYDVKM. The CDR3 is CASSLYGDIQYF. For the CDR3, the DNA is TGTGCCAGCAGTTTATACGGGGACATTCAGTACTTC.

J is TRBJ2-3 and V is TRBV5-6, with 8 nucleotides matching TRBD1. After removal of 3 bases from V and 6 bases from J, the junction contained 6 bases not matched to a gene. CDR1 and CDR2 (germline): SGHDT, YYEEEE. This CDR3 is built from 14 residues. The CDR3 bases are TGTGCCAGCAGCTCTCCGGACAGGGAGGATACGCAGTATTTT. Its translation is CASSSPDREDTQYF.

The J gene is TRBJ2-7, the V gene TRBV2; 10 nucleotides agree with TRBD2. With V trimmed by 1 base and J by 6 bases, 3 bases remained unmatched. CDR1 SNHLY and CDR2 FYNNEI come from the germline V gene. This CDR3 comprises 14 residues. As DNA, the CDR3 is TGTGCCAGCAGTGAAGGGACTAGCGGACTCGAGCAGTACTTC. This translates into CASSEGTSGLEQYF.

This clone turned up a few times. The chain carries TRBV6-6 and TRBJ1-6; D ambiguous. This CDR3 is built from 12 residues. Looked up from germline, CDR1 is MNHNY and CDR2 is SVGAGI (reference sequence). V lost 2 bases and J lost 14, with 10 bases in between. The CDR3 DNA is TGTGCCAGCAGTTACCCGGGTTGGGCCCTCCACTTT. It codes for CASSYPGWALHF.

CDR3: CASSEYYEQYF. In DNA, the CDR3 is TGTGCCAGCAGTGAGTATTACGAGCAGTACTTC. The rearrangement links TRBV2 to TRBJ2-7; D is ambiguous. Germline loops: CDR1 SNHLY, CDR2 FYNNEI. With 3 bases removed from V and 4 bases from J, the gap between germline ends came to 4 bases. CDR3 size: 11 residues.